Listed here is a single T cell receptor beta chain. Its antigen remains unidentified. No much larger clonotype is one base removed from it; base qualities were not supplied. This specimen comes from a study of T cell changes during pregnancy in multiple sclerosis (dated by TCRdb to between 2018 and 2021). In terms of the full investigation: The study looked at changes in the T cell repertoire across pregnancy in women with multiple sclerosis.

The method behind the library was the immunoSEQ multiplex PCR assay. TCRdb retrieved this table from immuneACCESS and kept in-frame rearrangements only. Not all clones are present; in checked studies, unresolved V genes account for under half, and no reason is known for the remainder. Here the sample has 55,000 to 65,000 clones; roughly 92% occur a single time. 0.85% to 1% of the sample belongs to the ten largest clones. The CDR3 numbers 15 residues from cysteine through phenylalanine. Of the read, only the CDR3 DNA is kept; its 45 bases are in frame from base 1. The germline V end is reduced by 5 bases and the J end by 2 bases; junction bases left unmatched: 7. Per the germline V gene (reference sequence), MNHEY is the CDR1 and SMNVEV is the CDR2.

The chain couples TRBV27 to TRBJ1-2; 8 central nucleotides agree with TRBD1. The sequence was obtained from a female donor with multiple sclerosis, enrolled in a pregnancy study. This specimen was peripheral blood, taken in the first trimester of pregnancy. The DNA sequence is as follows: TGTGCCAGCAGTCCCCCGGGACAGGTCAACTATGGCTACACCTTC. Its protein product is CASSPPGQVNYGYTF.